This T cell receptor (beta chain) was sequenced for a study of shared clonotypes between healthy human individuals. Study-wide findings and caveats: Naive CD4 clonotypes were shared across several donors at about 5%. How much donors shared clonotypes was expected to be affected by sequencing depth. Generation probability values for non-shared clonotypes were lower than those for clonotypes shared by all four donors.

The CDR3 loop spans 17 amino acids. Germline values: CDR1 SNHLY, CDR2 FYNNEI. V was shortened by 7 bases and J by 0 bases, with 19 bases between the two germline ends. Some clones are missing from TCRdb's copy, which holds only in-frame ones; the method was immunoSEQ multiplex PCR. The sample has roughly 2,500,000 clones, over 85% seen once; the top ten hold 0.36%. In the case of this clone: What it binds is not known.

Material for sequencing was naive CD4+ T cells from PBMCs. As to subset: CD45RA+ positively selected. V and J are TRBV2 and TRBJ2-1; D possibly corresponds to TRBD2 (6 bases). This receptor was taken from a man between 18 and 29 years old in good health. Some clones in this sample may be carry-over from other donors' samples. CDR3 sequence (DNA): TGTGCCAGCACCCTATACCGGGACTCGACCTCCTACAATGAGCAGTTCTTC. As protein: CASTLYRDSTSYNEQFF.